These 8 T cell receptor beta chains originate from one sample sequenced in a study of blood T cell repertoires in COVID-19. Clones were sequenced by immunoSEQ multiplex PCR, and TCRdb holds only the in-frame ones, with some missing. The profile shows some 220,000 clones, approximately 80% of them singletons. Sequencing input: peripheral blood. These receptor sequences come from a human donor in a cohort sampled during active COVID-19.

This clone has just one count. The chain uses TRBV7-9 and TRBJ2-1; 7 nucleotides agree with TRBD1. The CDR3 has 16 amino acids. Germline trimming cut 4 bases from V and 5 bases from J; bases unmatched to any gene: 11. Germline assignment: CDR1 SEHNR and CDR2 FQNEAQ (reference sequence). For the CDR3, the DNA is TGTGCCAGCAGCTCGAAGCTCCGGGACAGTGACAATGAGCAGTTCTTC. It translates to CASSSKLRDSDNEQFF. Combining the CDR3 with reference TRBV7-9 and TRBJ2-1 gives the whole variable domain DTGVSQNPRHKITKRGQNVTFRCDPISEHNRLYWYRQTLGQGPEFLTYFQNEAQLEKSRLLSDRFSAERPKGSFSTLEIQRTEQGDSAMYLCASSSKLRDSDNEQFFGPGTRLTVL.

This sequence joins TRBV28 and TRBJ1-2, with D possibly TRBD1 on 5 matching bases. The CDR3 consists of 12 residues. Trimming cost V 6 bases and J 4 bases, with 9 bases left between them. Germline V gives CDR1 MDHEN, CDR2 SYDVKM. The CDR3 region is CASSLDIYGYTF. The CDR3 region has the DNA TGTGCCAGCAGCCTGGACATCTATGGCTACACCTTC.

In the case of this clone: This same CDR3 is encoded by further DNA sequences in the sample. The chain couples TRBV3-1 (or the pseudogene TRBV3-2) to TRBJ2-3; 15 positions match TRBD2. V shed 4 bases, J shed 6 bases, and the junction held 8 bases outside the gene matches. The V gene's germline CDR1 is LGHDT and CDR2 YNNKEL (reference sequence). The CDR3 is 17 amino acids. In DNA form, the CDR3 reads TGTGCCAGCAGCCGAGGACTAGCGGGAGGGTCAACGGATACGCAGTATTTT. This encodes CASSRGLAGGSTDTQYF.

This rearrangement joins TRBV6-2 or TRBV6-3 to TRBJ2-3, with 8 bases lining up with TRBD2. V dropped 4 bases and J dropped 1; count of bases not matched to a gene: 7. There are 16 residues in the CDR3. CDR1 is MNHEY and CDR2 is SVGEGT in the germline V gene. The CDR3 spells CASSSLVSGGTDTQYF. DNA of the CDR3: TGTGCCAGCAGTTCCCTCGTTAGCGGGGGCACAGATACGCAGTATTTT.

The genes are TRBV4-2 and TRBJ2-7, with 12 nucleotides matching TRBD2. This CDR3 comprises 17 residues. V was clipped by 2 bases and J by 4 bases; unmatched bases: 9. Germline lookup yields CDR1 LGHNA and CDR2 YNFKEQ. The chain's CDR3 is CASSQPQSSGRAYEQYF. CDR3 in DNA: TGTGCCAGCAGCCAACCTCAGTCTAGCGGGAGGGCGTACGAGCAGTACTTC.

The genes are TRBV5-4 and TRBJ1-2; TRBD1 matches at 10 bases. This CDR3 spans 14 amino acids. Germline V CDR1 and CDR2: SGHNT, YYREEE (reference sequence). The junction had 3 bases not matched to a gene; V was cut back by 4 bases and J by 3 bases. The CDR3 region has the DNA TGTGCCAGCAGCAGGGACAGGGGAGACTATGGCTACACCTTC. The encoded protein is CASSRDRGDYGYTF.

The V call is TRBV6-5, the J call TRBJ1-4; 9 bases line up with TRBD1. This CDR3 comprises 14 residues. Germline CDR1 MNHEY, CDR2 SVGAGI. V trimming: 4 bases; J trimming: 7 bases; junction bases outside the gene matches: 4. For the CDR3, the DNA is TGTGCCAGCAGTTTGGACAGGGGTAGTGAAAAACTGTTTTTT. Translated, it gives CASSLDRGSEKLFF.

This clone was counted a few times. This chain uses TRBV3-1 (or the pseudogene TRBV3-2) with TRBJ2-2; D is unresolved. The CDR3 extends over 12 amino acids. Germline V gives CDR1 LGHDT, CDR2 YNNKEL (reference sequence). Trimming left V 4 bases short and J 4 bases short, with 4 bases between. The CDR3 DNA follows: TGTGCCAGCAGCCCCATCACCGGGGAGCTGTTTTTT. It specifies CASSPITGELFF.